The 27 T cell receptor beta chains presented below share a single source sample, sequenced in a study of cytomegalovirus exposure and HLA in healthy donors. Assay used: immunoSEQ multiplex PCR; TCRdb lists only in-frame clones, some missing. The repertoire consists of more than 150,000 clones, with roughly 84% occurring once and the leading ten covering 2.8%. The sample comprised PBMCs. The receptors here all came from a woman aged 18-30 years in good health and CMV-seropositive.

This clone appeared a few times. This chain links TRBV19 with TRBJ1-2, with D possibly being TRBD1 (5 bases). The V and J ends lost 4 bases and 4 bases respectively, with 7 bases between them. This CDR3 contains 12 residues. The V gene's germline CDR1 is LNHDA and CDR2 SQIVND (reference sequence). The DNA for the CDR3 is TGTGCCAGTAGTACAGGGCCCTATGGCTACACCTTC. Amino acid sequence: CASSTGPYGYTF.

V gene TRBV5-1 combines with J gene TRBJ2-1, with D hard to call. V lost 0 bases and J lost 1, with 8 bases in between. CDR3 size: 15 residues. The germline gives CDR1 SGHRS, CDR2 YFSETQ. The CDR3 sequence: CASSLESGSYNEQFF. The CDR3 DNA sequence: TGCGCCAGCAGCTTGGAATCGGGTTCCTACAATGAGCAGTTCTTC. The variable domain in full, with the rest retrieved from reference TRBV5-1 and TRBJ2-1, is KAGVTQTPRYLIKTRGQQVTLSCSPISGHRSVSWYQQTPGQGLQFLFEYFSETQRNKGNFPGRFSGRQFSNSRSEMNVSTLELGDSALYLCASSLESGSYNEQFFGPGTRLTVL.

This clone was seen once. The chain combines TRBV4-3 with TRBJ2-3; 8 positions agree with TRBD2. In germline, CDR1 is LGHNA, CDR2 YSLEER. This CDR3 is built from 14 residues. Trimming removed 6 bases from V and 0 bases from J; junction bases left unmatched: 2. CDR3 nucleotide sequence: TGCGCCAGCAGTAAGCGGGGGAGCACAGATACGCAGTATTTT. Its protein product is CASSKRGSTDTQYF.

The chain joins TRBV19 to TRBJ2-1, with D possibly matching TRBD1 (5 bases). The CDR3 is made up of 13 amino acids. The germline gives CDR1 LNHDA, CDR2 SQIVND (reference sequence). V shed 10 bases and J shed 6 bases, with 16 bases lying between them. The CDR3 here is CATQTDLINEQFF. As DNA, the CDR3 is TGTGCCACTCAGACAGACCTCATCAATGAGCAGTTCTTC.

The V and J genes are TRBV7-2 and TRBJ2-1, with 13 nucleotides matching TRBD2. V was pared by 0 bases and J by 7 bases, with 12 bases of the junction left unmatched. Germline CDR1 and CDR2: SGHTA and FQGNSA. There are 19 residues in the CDR3. The CDR3 DNA reads as TGTGCCAGCAGCTTAGCTGGGACTAGCGGGGCGTTTTTGTCAAATGAGCAGTTCTTC. Translated, it gives CASSLAGTSGAFLSNEQFF.

V and J are TRBV7-8 and TRBJ2-7, with 8 bases fitting TRBD1. The CDR3 extends over 18 amino acids. The junction had 16 bases not matched to a gene; V was cut back by 5 bases and J by 1 base. CDR1 is SGHVS and CDR2 is FQNEAQ in the germline V gene. The CDR3 loop is CASSHPPAQGAVSYEQYF. The CDR3 region has the DNA TGTGCCAGCAGCCACCCCCCGGCGCAGGGGGCAGTTTCCTACGAGCAGTACTTC.

V usage is TRBV25-1 and J usage is TRBJ2-3; unclear D gene. CDR3 length: 12 residues. Trimming removed 4 bases at V and 4 bases at J, with 6 bases between. In germline, CDR1 is MGHDK, CDR2 SYGVNS. The CDR3 DNA sequence: TGTGCCAGCAGTGCTGGAGCAGATACGCAGTATTTT. Its translation is CASSAGADTQYF.

The CDR3 sequence: CASSLGQGGNNEQFF. The CDR3 DNA sequence: TGTGCCAGCAGCTTAGGGCAGGGAGGTAACAATGAGCAGTTCTTC. The chain joins TRBV7-3 to TRBJ2-1; D may be TRBD2 (6 bases). The CDR3 has 15 residues. Trimming shortened V by 2 bases and J by 5 bases, and 13 bases separated the two germline ends. Germline values: CDR1 SGHTA, CDR2 FQGTGA.

The genes are TRBV4-2 and TRBJ2-3, with 10 positions matching TRBD2. Germline V gene lookup returns CDR1 LGHNA and CDR2 YNFKEQ. This CDR3 spans 17 amino acids. V shed 3 bases, J shed 0 bases, and the junction held 6 bases outside the gene matches. CDR3: CASSQGRTSGSTDTQYF. The DNA for the CDR3 is TGTGCCAGCAGCCAGGGCAGGACTAGCGGTAGCACAGATACGCAGTATTTT.

The chain couples TRBV9 to TRBJ1-4, with D possibly TRBD1 on 5 matching bases. Per the germline V gene, CDR1 is SGDLS and CDR2 is YYNGEE. V dropped 4 bases and J dropped 13 bases, with 17 bases sitting between them. This CDR3 spans 13 amino acids. The CDR3 DNA reads TGTGCCAGCAGCATGCGGGACGGTATACCACTGTTTTTT. This translates into CASSMRDGIPLFF.

This clone showed up just once. J is TRBJ2-3 and V is TRBV9; 9 bases are shared with TRBD2. The CDR3 spans 18 residues. Germline CDR1 and CDR2: SGDLS and YYNGEE. J was trimmed by 2 bases and V by 1 base; bases with no gene match: 11. This CDR3 is CASSVSSGVPTFTDTQYF. In DNA form, the CDR3 reads TGTGCCAGCAGCGTATCTAGCGGGGTTCCAACCTTCACAGATACGCAGTATTTT.

The rearrangement links TRBV9 to TRBJ2-5; perhaps TRBD2 as D (5 bases). V lost 3 bases and J lost 5, with 11 bases in between. Germline V gene sequence: CDR1 SGDLS, CDR2 YYNGEE. The CDR3 spans 13 residues. The CDR3 DNA is TGTGCCAGCAGCGCGACGGACTGGGAGACCCAGTACTTC. Protein sequence: CASSATDWETQYF.

CDR3 sequence reads: CASSQGLNQPQHF. The CDR3 nucleotides are TGTGCCAGCTCTCAGGGGCTCAATCAGCCCCAGCATTTT. This sequence joins TRBV28 and TRBJ1-5, with a possible D match to TRBD1 (6 bases). The germline CDR1 and CDR2 sequences are MDHEN and SYDVKM. V was clipped by 8 bases and J by 3 bases, with 11 bases between them. The CDR3 has 13 amino acids.

V usage is TRBV2 and J usage is TRBJ2-3; TRBD2 aligns across 15 bases. The CDR3 runs 17 residues. Trimming took 7 bases from V and 1 from J; bases not matched to a gene: 6. CDR1 is SNHLY and CDR2 is FYNNEI in the germline V gene. In DNA form, the CDR3 reads TGTGCCAGCACGGGGACTAGCGGGGGGAGGGGCACAGATACGCAGTATTTT. Translated, it gives CASTGTSGGRGTDTQYF.

The chain combines TRBV7-9 with TRBJ2-2, with no clear D. Per germline, CDR1 SEHNR and CDR2 FQNEAQ (reference sequence). V lost 2 bases, J lost 5 bases, and 3 bases lay in between. This CDR3 has 12 residues. CDR3 region: CASSLHTGELFF. DNA of the CDR3: TGTGCCAGCAGCTTACATACCGGGGAGCTGTTTTTT.

As to this clone: The conserved phenylalanine or tryptophan is not found at the CDR3 terminus, so this likely reflects a read error. The DNA is left out, because the CDR3 cannot be placed on it with certainty; the CDR3 is given as TCRdb lists it. The gene calls are TRBV15 and TRBJ2-3; TRBD2 is the table's D call, not checked against the DNA. With termini counted, the CDR3 has 11 amino acids. Germline CDR1 LNHNV, CDR2 YYDKDF (reference sequence). The CDR3 region is CATSRGFRLVY.

The chain couples TRBV7-7 to TRBJ2-5; D remains unclear. The germline gives CDR1 SSHAT, CDR2 FNYEAQ (reference sequence). This CDR3 contains 15 residues. V was clipped by 1 base and J by 5 bases, with 14 bases between them. In DNA form, the CDR3 reads TGTGCCAGCAGCTTAGAAGCCCAAATGGTGGAGACCCAGTACTTC. It specifies CASSLEAQMVETQYF.

This clone turned up a few times. The V call is TRBV14, the J call TRBJ2-1; 12 nucleotides match TRBD2. This CDR3 is built from 15 residues. The V gene end was trimmed by 6 bases and the J gene end by 7 bases; junction bases not matched to a gene: 7. The germline V gene has CDR1 SGHDN and CDR2 FVKESK. DNA of the CDR3: TGTGCCAGCAGTTTCCTAGCGGGGGGGCTGAATGAGCAGTTCTTC. It specifies CASSFLAGGLNEQFF.

The chain is built from TRBV5-5 and TRBJ1-6; TRBD1 aligns across 9 bases. Trimming removed 3 bases from V and 9 bases from J; junction bases left unmatched: 7. The germline CDR1 and CDR2 sequences are SGHKS and YYEKEE (reference sequence). The CDR3 runs to 15 residues. DNA for the CDR3: TGTGCCAGCAGCTCAGGGGACAGGGAGAGTTCACCCCTCCACTTT. It is translated as CASSSGDRESSPLHF.

J is TRBJ2-1 and V is TRBV10-3; possible D gene TRBD1, 5 bases. V gave up 1 base and J gave up 9 bases, with 10 bases separating them. Germline CDR1 reads ENHRY; CDR2 reads SYGVKD. This CDR3 region has 13 residues. The chain's CDR3 is CAISELGQSEQFF. The DNA of the CDR3 is TGTGCCATCAGTGAGTTGGGGCAATCTGAGCAGTTCTTC.

The chain uses TRBV18 and TRBJ1-6, with 7 bases lining up with TRBD1. Trimming cost V 3 bases and J 5 bases; bases outside gene matches: 1. The germline CDR1 and CDR2 sequences are KGHSH and LQKENI. The CDR3 covers 14 residues. The CDR3: CASSPGTDNSPLHF. CDR3 bases: TGTGCCAGCTCACCCGGGACAGATAATTCACCCCTCCACTTT.

This clone was found a few times. The rearrangement links TRBV10-3 to TRBJ1-6; unclear D gene. Trimming removed 6 bases at V and 10 bases at J, with 13 bases between. From germline, CDR1 is ENHRY and CDR2 SYGVKD. The CDR3 has 13 residues. CDR3: CAIRRIEGSPLHF. Here the CDR3 DNA reads TGTGCCATCAGGAGGATAGAGGGATCACCCCTCCACTTT.

The chain is built from TRBV6-5 and TRBJ1-6; no clear D. The CDR3 loop spans 15 amino acids. Between the trimmed V and J ends, which lost 5 bases and 3 bases, there was a span of 11 bases. The germline V gene has CDR1 MNHEY and CDR2 SVGAGI. The CDR3 DNA sequence: TGTGCCAGCAGTCCCCTCCGGGACTATAATTCACCCCTCCACTTT. Residues: CASSPLRDYNSPLHF.

The rearrangement links TRBV4-3 to TRBJ1-4, with 9 bases identical to TRBD1. Germline V CDR1 and CDR2: LGHNA, YSLEER. V shed 1 base, J shed 8 bases, and the junction held 17 bases outside the gene matches. This CDR3 is 19 amino acids long. The CDR3 region has the DNA TGCGCCAGCAGCCAAGCACAGGGACAGGGACTTCCAGTTGGGGAAAAACTGTTTTTT. As protein: CASSQAQGQGLPVGEKLFF.

The count of this clone is one. J is TRBJ2-2 and V is TRBV19; 11 bases are shared with TRBD1. With 5 bases clipped from V and 6 bases from J, the junction kept 8 bases outside the gene matches. The CDR3 runs 16 residues. Germline loops: CDR1 LNHDA, CDR2 SQIVND (reference sequence). CDR3 DNA: TGTGCCAGTAGTTCGTCCCGGGACAGGGGGGCCGGGGAGCTGTTTTTT. Amino acid sequence: CASSSSRDRGAGELFF.

This clone was observed once. This chain links TRBV4-1 with TRBJ1-4; D possibly corresponds to TRBD1 (5 bases). The CDR3 is 15 amino acids. CDR1 and CDR2 (germline): MGHRA, YSYEKL. Trimming removed 0 bases from V and 5 bases from J, with 10 bases in between. The CDR3 protein is CASSQEGQLNEKLFF. The CDR3 DNA is TGCGCCAGCAGCCAAGAGGGGCAGTTAAATGAAAAACTGTTTTTT.

J is TRBJ2-2 and V is TRBV6-1, with D possibly being TRBD2 (6 bases). Looked up from germline, CDR1 is MNHNS and CDR2 is SASEGT. V was shortened by 6 bases and J by 4 bases, with 15 bases between the two germline ends. The CDR3 runs to 15 residues. The CDR3 DNA is TGTGCCAGCAGCTTTTTCCGGGACTTCACCGGGGAGCTGTTTTTT. It yields the protein CASSFFRDFTGELFF.